This T cell receptor (beta chain) emerged from a study of response to subunit inactivated influenza vaccine. Germline lookup yields CDR1 MNHNS and CDR2 SASEGT. V lost 2 bases to trimming and J lost 0 bases, with 11 bases between them. CDR3 size: 16 residues. This clonotype was counted ten times or more. Its antigen remains unknown. General observations from the study: The study's authors posited that every seasonal influenza vaccination enlists few new T cells.

TCRdb analysed the RT-PCR reads with MiXCR anew, one entry per CDR3 protein. Among about 180,000 distinct CDR3 sequences listed, approximately 9.2% were seen once. The receptor's source is a man aged 50 or older who received an inactivated influenza vaccine. Source: non-naive T cells sorted from PBMCs, taken on the day of vaccination. The chain carries TRBV6-1 and TRBJ1-5; D is uncertain. The CDR3 nucleotides read TGTGCCAGCAGTGAAATATGGGAACATAGCAATCAGCCCCAGCATTTT. Translated, it gives CASSEIWEHSNQPQHF.